One sample yielded the 20 T cell receptor beta chains listed below, sequenced in a study of CD8 T cells in Susac syndrome (dated by TCRdb to about 2019). Library generation was performed with the immunoSEQ multiplex PCR assay. RNA was extracted using the RNeasy kit, and about 0.5 to 1 ug of the RNA was reverse transcribed with random hexamers. Using fastp trimming at Q25 and MiXCR clonotype assembly, TCRdb reanalyzed the public sequencing data and kept in-frame beta chains. Entries are consolidated by CDR3 protein sequence, retaining the most common genes and DNA. This sample has around 300,000 distinct CDR3 sequences in its table, and roughly 85% of those were observed once. Of the sample, roughly 0.21% falls within the top ten clones. The sample taken for sequencing was CD8+ T cells from PBMCs. All receptors derive from a human donor with multiple sclerosis.

The rearrangement joins TRBV6-5 to TRBJ1-1, with 8 bases lining up with TRBD1. Germline V CDR1 and CDR2: MNHEY, SVGAGI. The CDR3 sequence is 14 residues long. The ends lost 2 bases at V and 3 bases at J; junction bases unmatched: 2. CDR3 nucleotides: TGTGCCAGCAGTTACCAGGGGGCCTACACTGAAGCTTTCTTT. Translated, it gives CASSYQGAYTEAFF.

This chain joins TRBV30 and TRBJ1-5, with TRBD1 as a possible D gene (6 bases). Trimming removed 5 bases at V and 0 bases at J, with 11 bases between. Germline CDR1 reads GTSNPN; CDR2 reads SVGIG (reference sequence). The CDR3 is made up of 14 amino acids. The DNA for the CDR3 is TGTGCCTGGGATCAGGGGTATAGCAATCAGCCCCAGCATTTT. Protein sequence: CAWDQGYSNQPQHF.

As for this clonotype: A read error may account for a junction end that differs from germline. V usage is TRBV7-9 and J usage is TRBJ1-1; possible D gene TRBD1, 5 bases. The CDR3 is 15 amino acids. Per the germline V gene, CDR1 is SEHNR and CDR2 is FQNEAQ (reference sequence). In nucleotides, the CDR3 is TGTGCCAGCAGCTTAGATCAGGGCAGCAGGACTGAAGTTTTCTTT. It yields the protein CASSLDQGSRTEVFF.

As concerns this clonotype: The junction and the germline gene differ at one end; a read error may be behind it. Written as DNA, the CDR3 is TGTGCCAGCAGTTTCCCGGGGGCGAACGCCGGGGAGCTGTTTTTT. Translated: CASSFPGANAGELFF. The genes are TRBV27 and TRBJ2-2; possibly TRBD1 or TRBD2 for D (6 bases each). The CDR3 length is 15 residues. Germline V lookup: CDR1 MNHEY, CDR2 SMNVEV (reference sequence).

V usage is TRBV25-1 and J usage is TRBJ1-2; D unresolved. The V gene lost 7 bases and the J gene lost 4 bases, with 19 bases spanning the gap. From germline, CDR1 is MGHDK and CDR2 SYGVNS. The CDR3 is 15 amino acids. This CDR3 is CASTDPRGAGYGYTF. CDR3 sequence (DNA): TGTGCCAGCACTGACCCGCGAGGCGCGGGCTATGGCTACACCTTC.

This clonotype was seen only once. CDR3 protein: CASRLGQTYEQYF. CDR3 coding DNA: TGTGCCAGCAGACTGGGACAAACCTACGAGCAGTACTTC. J is TRBJ2-7 and V is TRBV27, with a possible D match to TRBD1 (6 bases). CDR1 and CDR2 (germline): MNHEY, SMNVEV (reference sequence). Trimming pared 6 bases from V and 2 bases from J, leaving 11 bases between. This CDR3 is 13 amino acids long.

DNA for the CDR3: TGTGCCAGCAGTTTTGACACATTCGCCGGGGCCTTAACAAGGGAAGCTTTCTTT. This codes for CASSFDTFAGALTREAFF. This rearrangement joins TRBV12-3 or TRBV12-4 to TRBJ1-1, with a weak D call TRBD1 (5 bases). Trimming took 3 bases from V and 8 from J, leaving 28 bases between them. The CDR3 has 18 residues.

The rearrangement joins TRBV12-3 or TRBV12-4 to TRBJ2-1, with 7 bases fitting TRBD2. This CDR3 is 15 amino acids long. The J segment lost 1 base and the V segment lost 7 bases, leaving 7 bases of the junction unmatched. The CDR3 DNA reads TGTGCCAGCAATACTGCTAGCGGTTCCTACAATGAGCAGTTCTTC. Translating gives CASNTASGSYNEQFF.

The chain employs TRBV27 and TRBJ2-7; 11 bases are shared with TRBD2. Losses at the gene ends were 4 bases for V and 5 bases for J; bases not matched to a gene: 4. Looked up from germline, CDR1 is MNHEY and CDR2 is SMNVEV (reference sequence). The CDR3 contains 14 residues. CDR3: CASSYLAGGNEQYF. The CDR3 DNA reads TGTGCCAGCAGTTATCTAGCGGGAGGTAACGAGCAGTACTTC.

The rearrangement uses TRBV7-9 and TRBJ1-2, with 9 bases lining up with TRBD1. The CDR3 runs 15 residues. Losses at the gene ends were 5 bases for V and 6 bases for J; bases not matched to a gene: 10. The germline gives CDR1 SEHNR, CDR2 FQNEAQ (reference sequence). In nucleotides, the CDR3 is TGTGCCAGCAGCGAACGTGGACAGGGGTACGATGGCTACACCTTC. This gives the protein CASSERGQGYDGYTF.

This clonotype was seen just once. V usage is TRBV3-1 and J usage is TRBJ2-7; no clear D. Trimming left V 1 base short and J 3 bases short, with 4 bases between. Germline V lookup: CDR1 LGHDT, CDR2 YNNKEL (reference sequence). CDR3 length: 12 residues. In DNA, the CDR3 is TGTGCCAGCAGCCAAGTTGTCTACGAGCAGTACTTC. Translation: CASSQVVYEQYF.

This clonotype was seen just once. This sequence joins TRBV20-1 and TRBJ2-7; D not resolved. The CDR3 length is 14 residues. The V gene's germline CDR1 is DFQATT and CDR2 SNEGSKA (reference sequence). Trimming removed 3 bases at V and 2 bases at J, with 14 bases between. The CDR3 sequence: CSASPSGTAYEQYF. The CDR3 DNA reads as TGCAGTGCTAGTCCTTCCGGAACCGCCTACGAGCAGTACTTC.

The chain joins TRBV28 to TRBJ2-5, with D perhaps assigned TRBD1 or TRBD2 (5 bases each). This CDR3 is built from 18 residues. Trimming stripped 3 bases from V and 7 bases from J, with 27 bases between. The germline CDR1 and CDR2 sequences are MDHEN and SYDVKM. CDR3 sequence (DNA): TGTGCCAGCAGTTTCTCCCTTTGGATAGGCCCTGATGGGGGGACCCAGTACTTC. This codes for CASSFSLWIGPDGGTQYF.

This clonotype was seen once. V usage is TRBV14 and J usage is TRBJ2-6, with 9 bases lining up with TRBD1. There are 16 residues in the CDR3. The trim removed 0 bases at V and 9 bases at J, leaving 6 bases unmatched. The germline V gene has CDR1 SGHDN and CDR2 FVKESK. The CDR3 DNA reads as TGTGCCAGCAGCCAAGATCTGACAGGGGGGTACAACGTCCTGACTTTC. Protein sequence: CASSQDLTGGYNVLTF.

This clonotype was counted between two and nine times. This chain links TRBV4-3 with TRBJ2-7, with TRBD1 as a possible D gene (6 bases). Trimming left V 1 base short and J 3 bases short, with 10 bases between. The germline V gene encodes CDR1 LGHNA and CDR2 YSLEER. The CDR3 sequence is 14 residues long. DNA for the CDR3: TGCGCCAGCAGCCAAGGGACAGTGAGCTACGAGCAGTACTTC. Its translation is CASSQGTVSYEQYF.

The rearrangement joins TRBV5-6 to TRBJ2-1; 10 bases agree with TRBD2. J lost 4 bases, V lost 4 bases, and 14 bases had no gene match. The CDR3 is made up of 18 amino acids. Germline CDR1 SGHDT, CDR2 YYEEEE. The CDR3 protein is CASSPPLPGLAPYNEQFF. CDR3 nucleotides: TGTGCCAGCAGCCCACCCCTCCCGGGACTAGCGCCATACAATGAGCAGTTCTTC.

Written as DNA, the CDR3 is TGCAGTGCTAGAGCAGGGGGCCTCCCTAGGGCCACTGAAGCTTTCTTT. It codes for CSARAGGLPRATEAFF. The V and J genes are TRBV20-1 and TRBJ1-1, with 8 bases matching TRBD1. Germline values: CDR1 DFQATT, CDR2 SNEGSKA (reference sequence). V lost 1 base and J lost 4; bases outside the gene matches: 11. This CDR3 has 16 residues.

This chain uses TRBV3-1 with TRBJ2-3; 13 nucleotides agree with TRBD2. V shed 6 bases, J shed 4 bases, and the junction held 13 bases outside the gene matches. From germline, CDR1 is LGHDT and CDR2 YNNKEL (reference sequence). There are 18 residues in the CDR3. CDR3 loop: CASSPTSGRARSSDTQYF. Here the CDR3 DNA reads TGTGCCAGCAGTCCAACTAGCGGGAGGGCCAGATCCTCAGATACGCAGTATTTT.

The rearrangement uses TRBV5-4 and TRBJ1-1; 11 positions agree with TRBD1. The germline V gene encodes CDR1 SGHNT and CDR2 YYREEE (reference sequence). The CDR3 loop spans 17 amino acids. Trimming cost V 3 bases and J 0 bases; bases outside gene matches: 7. DNA for the CDR3: TGTGCCAGCAGCTCCTGGACAGGGGGCCTCATGAACACTGAAGCTTTCTTT. Its translation is CASSSWTGGLMNTEAFF. The whole variable domain, filled in from reference TRBV5-4 and TRBJ1-1, reads ETGVTQSPTHLIKTRGQQVTLRCSSQSGHNTVSWYQQALGQGPQFIFQYYREEENGRGNFPPRFSGLQFPNYSSELNVNALELDDSALYLCASSSWTGGLMNTEAFFGQGTRLTVV.

In its sample, this clonotype was seen once. The chain uses TRBV7-4 and TRBJ1-1; TRBD1 aligns across 7 bases. V shed 1 base and J 3 bases; nucleotides not matched to a gene: 5. The germline V gene encodes CDR1 SGHVT and CDR2 SQSDAQ. The CDR3 runs to 15 residues. The CDR3 DNA is TGTGCCAGCAGCTTAGAGGGGGCAAAGTACACTGAAGCTTTCTTT. Translated: CASSLEGAKYTEAFF.